This TCR beta chain is from a study of blood T cell repertoires in COVID-19. Study-level background: COVID-19 samples collected from the United States, Italy and Spain covered acute and convalescent phases. From T cells, B-cell-depleted T cells, or PBMCs came the material, which was cDNA or gDNA.

This clone was seen more than once but under ten times. Germline V lookup: CDR1 SGHTA, CDR2 FQGNSA. The CDR3 contains 16 residues. The ends were cut back, 5 bases at V and 0 bases at J, with 16 bases in the middle. As processed by the authors: The assay estimated nucleated cells by amplifying reference gene primers. Repertoires were generated with immunoSEQ multiplex PCR, while TCRdb's copy carries only in-frame clones and drops some. From that table come the V and J calls and clone size; the DNA was used to work out D and trimming. The table lists fewer than 150,000 clones, under 80% of them singletons, with 2.3% in the top ten.

What was sequenced was peripheral blood. The chain couples TRBV7-2 to TRBJ1-1; perhaps TRBD1 as D (6 bases). This TCR derives from a man between 65 and 79 years old with acute or convalescent COVID-19. This CDR3 is CASSLNVRGMNTEAFF. CDR3 DNA sequence: TGTGCCAGCAGCCTTAACGTCAGGGGAATGAACACTGAAGCTTTCTTT.